The source of this T cell receptor beta chain is a study of blood T cell repertoires in COVID-19. Study overall: Both acute and convalescent COVID-19 samples were obtained from the United States, Italy and Spain. PBMCs, B-cell-depleted T cells, or T cells provided the cDNA or gDNA that made up the material.

Authors' processing steps: Reference gene primer amplification gave nucleated cell count estimates. Profiled with immunoSEQ multiplex PCR; TCRdb holds only in-frame clones, not every one. V, J and clone size are those of that table, while D and trimming were read from the DNA. This sample has about 150,000 clones, with 80% to 90% found just once. Material: peripheral blood. The source of this sequence is a man aged 65-85 years with acute or convalescent COVID-19.

The CDR3 region is CASGTGSSYEQYF. The DNA of the CDR3 is TGTGCCAGCGGGACAGGAAGCTCCTACGAGCAGTACTTC. The chain links TRBV7-9 to TRBJ2-7, with 8 bases matching TRBD1. The V gene's germline CDR1 is SEHNR and CDR2 FQNEAQ (reference sequence). The CDR3 is made up of 13 amino acids. The J segment lost 0 bases and the V segment lost 8 bases, leaving 3 bases of the junction unmatched.